Listed here is a single T cell receptor beta chain. Germline CDR1 and CDR2: LNHDA and SQIVND (reference sequence). The CDR3 length is 15 residues. The V gene lost 2 bases and the J gene lost 5 bases, with 16 bases spanning the gap. The sample originates from a study of a mutant IDH1 vaccine in newly diagnosed glioma. Sequencing used immunoSEQ multiplex PCR; TCRdb keeps in-frame clones, though not all of them. In the table there are about 96,000 clones, around 80% of which are singletons. Time point in this sample: baseline, week 1 (first vaccination visit). Treatment of the sample: pre-vaccination baseline after standard-of-care therapy.

V is TRBV19 and J is TRBJ2-7; TRBD1 might be the D (5 bases). The source of this sequence is a man aged 35-49 years with glioma. Material: PBMCs, obtained from a glioma patient treated with radiotherapy, temozolomide or both. The chain's CDR3 is CASSILTGRPHEQYF. The CDR3 nucleotides are TGTGCCAGTAGTATATTAACAGGTCGACCCCACGAGCAGTACTTC.